This TCR beta chain comes out of a study of shared clonotypes between healthy human individuals. Study-level findings and limits: Compared with clonotypes that all four donors shared, non-shared clonotypes had lower generation probabilities.

Genomic DNA of each subset was evenly split across several immunoSEQ plates. Original data processing: ImmunoSEQ yielded junction-only sequences lacking quality scores, so filtering differed. TCRdb's copy holds only in-frame clones and misses some; the assay was immunoSEQ multiplex PCR. V, J and clone size were drawn from that table, and D and trimming were deduced from the DNA. The table includes about 1.5 million clones, 95% to 99% detected once. Comment on this clone: Antigen specificity is unknown.

The CDR3 consists of 15 residues. Trimming cost V 5 bases and J 4 bases; bases outside gene matches: 8. From germline, CDR1 is MNHNS and CDR2 SASEGT. This rearrangement joins TRBV6-1 to TRBJ1-5, with 7 bases aligning to TRBD1. The receptor was derived from a man aged 30-40 years in good health. The sample consisted of naive CD4+ T cells sorted from blood. The sample's subset: CD45RA+ positively selected. The CDR3 region has the DNA TGTGCCAGCAGTTGGGACAGCTACTTAAATCAGCCCCAGCATTTT. Protein sequence: CASSWDSYLNQPQHF.